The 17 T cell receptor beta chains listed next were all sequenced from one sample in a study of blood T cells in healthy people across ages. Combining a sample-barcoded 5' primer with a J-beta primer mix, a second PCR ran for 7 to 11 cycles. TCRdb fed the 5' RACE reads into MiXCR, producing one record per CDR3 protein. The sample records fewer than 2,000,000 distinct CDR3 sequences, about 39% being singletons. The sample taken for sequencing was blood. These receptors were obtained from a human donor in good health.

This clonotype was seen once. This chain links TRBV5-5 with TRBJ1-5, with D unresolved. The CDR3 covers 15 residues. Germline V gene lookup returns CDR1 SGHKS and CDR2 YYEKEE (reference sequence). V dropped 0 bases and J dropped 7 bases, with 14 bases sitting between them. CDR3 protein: CASSLDGRAGQPQHF. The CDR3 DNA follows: TGTGCCAGCAGCTTGGACGGTAGGGCCGGACAGCCCCAGCATTTT. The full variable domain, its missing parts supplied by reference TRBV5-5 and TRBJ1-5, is DAGVTQSPTHLIKTRGQQVTLRCSPISGHKSVSWYQQVLGQGPQFIFQYYEKEERGRGNFPDRFSARQFPNYSSELNVNALLLGDSALYLCASSLDGRAGQPQHFGDGTRLSIL.

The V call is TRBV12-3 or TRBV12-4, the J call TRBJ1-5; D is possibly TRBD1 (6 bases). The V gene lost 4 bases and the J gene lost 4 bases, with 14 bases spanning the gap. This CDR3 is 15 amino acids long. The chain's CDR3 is CASSYRESGNQPQHF. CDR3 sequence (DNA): TGTGCCAGCAGTTACAGGGAATCGGGAAATCAGCCCCAGCATTTT.

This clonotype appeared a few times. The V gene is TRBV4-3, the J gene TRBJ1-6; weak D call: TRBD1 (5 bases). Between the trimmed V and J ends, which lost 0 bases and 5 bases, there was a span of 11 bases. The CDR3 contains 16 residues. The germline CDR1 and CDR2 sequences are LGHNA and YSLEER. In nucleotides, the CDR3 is TGCGCCAGCAGCCAAGAAGCGACAGAAGATAATTCACCCCTCCACTTT. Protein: CASSQEATEDNSPLHF.

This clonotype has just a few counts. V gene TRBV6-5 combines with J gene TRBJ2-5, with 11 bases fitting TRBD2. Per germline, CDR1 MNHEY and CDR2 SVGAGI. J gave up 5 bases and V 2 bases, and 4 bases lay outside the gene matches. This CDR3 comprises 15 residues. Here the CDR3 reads CASSYTLAGGETQYF. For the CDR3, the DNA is TGTGCCAGCAGTTACACCTTAGCGGGGGGGGAGACCCAGTACTTC.

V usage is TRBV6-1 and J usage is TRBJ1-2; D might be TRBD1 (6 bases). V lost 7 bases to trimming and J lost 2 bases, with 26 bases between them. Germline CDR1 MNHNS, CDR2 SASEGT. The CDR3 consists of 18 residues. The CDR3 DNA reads TGTGCCAGCATCACCTCCTTGGCGGACAGCGGGATCAACTATGGCTACACCTTC. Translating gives CASITSLADSGINYGYTF.

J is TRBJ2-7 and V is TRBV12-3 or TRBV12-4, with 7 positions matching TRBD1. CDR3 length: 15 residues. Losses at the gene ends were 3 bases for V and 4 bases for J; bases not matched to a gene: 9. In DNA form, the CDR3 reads TGTGCCAGCAGTTTGACTTCGACAGGGCGATACGAGCAGTACTTC. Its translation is CASSLTSTGRYEQYF.

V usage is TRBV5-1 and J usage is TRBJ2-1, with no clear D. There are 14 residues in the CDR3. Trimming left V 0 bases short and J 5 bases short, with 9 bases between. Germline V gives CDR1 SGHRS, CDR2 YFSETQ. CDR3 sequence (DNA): TGCGCCAGCAGCTTGGGGCTCCAAAACAATGAGCAGTTCTTC. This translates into CASSLGLQNNEQFF.

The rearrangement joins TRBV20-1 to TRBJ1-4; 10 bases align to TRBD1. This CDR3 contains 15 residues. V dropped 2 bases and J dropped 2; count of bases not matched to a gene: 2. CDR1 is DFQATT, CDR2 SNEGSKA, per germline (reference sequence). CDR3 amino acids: CSARRQGATNEKLFF. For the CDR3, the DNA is TGCAGTGCTAGAAGACAGGGGGCGACTAATGAAAAACTGTTTTTT.

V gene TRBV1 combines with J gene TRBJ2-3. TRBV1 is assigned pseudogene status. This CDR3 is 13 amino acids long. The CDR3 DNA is TGCACCAGCAGCAAGACTAGGTGGGATACGCAGTATTTT. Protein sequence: CTSSKTRWDTQYF.

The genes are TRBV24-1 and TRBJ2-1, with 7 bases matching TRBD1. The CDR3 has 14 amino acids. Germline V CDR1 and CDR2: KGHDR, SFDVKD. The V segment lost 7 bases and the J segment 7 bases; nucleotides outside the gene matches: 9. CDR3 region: CATSGTALLNEQFF. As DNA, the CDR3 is TGTGCCACCAGCGGGACAGCGTTACTTAATGAGCAGTTCTTC.

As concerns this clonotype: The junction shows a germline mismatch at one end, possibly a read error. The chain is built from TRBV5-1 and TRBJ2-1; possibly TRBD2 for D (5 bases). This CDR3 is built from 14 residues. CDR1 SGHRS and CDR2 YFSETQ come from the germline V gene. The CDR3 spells CASSPTSSYNGQFF. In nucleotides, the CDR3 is TGCGCCAGCAGCCCCACTAGTTCCTACAATGGGCAGTTCTTC.

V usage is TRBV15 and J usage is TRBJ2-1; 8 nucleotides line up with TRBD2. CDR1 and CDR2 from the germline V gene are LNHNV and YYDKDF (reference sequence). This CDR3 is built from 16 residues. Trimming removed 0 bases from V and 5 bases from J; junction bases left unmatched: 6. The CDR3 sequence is CATSREDSGVDNEQFF. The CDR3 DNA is TGTGCCACCAGCAGAGAGGATAGCGGGGTGGACAATGAGCAGTTCTTC.

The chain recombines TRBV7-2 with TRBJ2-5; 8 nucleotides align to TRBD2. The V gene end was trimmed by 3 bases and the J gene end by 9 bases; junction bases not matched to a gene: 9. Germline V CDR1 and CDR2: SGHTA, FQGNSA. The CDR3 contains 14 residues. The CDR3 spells CASSFPGLALPQYF. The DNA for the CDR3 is TGTGCCAGCAGCTTCCCCGGACTAGCCCTACCCCAGTACTTC.

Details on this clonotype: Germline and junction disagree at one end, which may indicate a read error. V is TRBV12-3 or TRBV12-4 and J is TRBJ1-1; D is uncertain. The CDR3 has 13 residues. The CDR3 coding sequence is TGTGCCGGCAGTTTAAACCCGGACACTGAAGCTTTCTTT. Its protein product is CAGSLNPDTEAFF.

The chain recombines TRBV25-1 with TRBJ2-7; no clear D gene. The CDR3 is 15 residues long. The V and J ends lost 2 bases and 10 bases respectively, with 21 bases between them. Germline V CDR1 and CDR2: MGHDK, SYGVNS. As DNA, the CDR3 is TGTGCCAGCAGTGAACTTGGTTCACGGGTGGATACCCAGTACTTC. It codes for CASSELGSRVDTQYF.

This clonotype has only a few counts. The CDR3 here is CASSSAEGNYGYTF. CDR3 DNA: TGTGCCAGCAGTTCGGCGGAAGGGAACTATGGCTACACCTTC. The chain uses TRBV28 and TRBJ1-2, with D unresolved. The CDR3 has 14 amino acids. V was trimmed by 4 bases and J by 2 bases, leaving 11 bases between them. Germline V lookup: CDR1 MDHEN, CDR2 SYDVKM.

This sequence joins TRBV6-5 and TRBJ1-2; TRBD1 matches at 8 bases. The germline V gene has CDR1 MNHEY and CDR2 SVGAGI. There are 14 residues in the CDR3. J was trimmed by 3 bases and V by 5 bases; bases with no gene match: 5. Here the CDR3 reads CASSPDRADYGYTF. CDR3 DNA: TGTGCCAGCAGTCCGGACAGGGCTGACTATGGCTACACCTTC.